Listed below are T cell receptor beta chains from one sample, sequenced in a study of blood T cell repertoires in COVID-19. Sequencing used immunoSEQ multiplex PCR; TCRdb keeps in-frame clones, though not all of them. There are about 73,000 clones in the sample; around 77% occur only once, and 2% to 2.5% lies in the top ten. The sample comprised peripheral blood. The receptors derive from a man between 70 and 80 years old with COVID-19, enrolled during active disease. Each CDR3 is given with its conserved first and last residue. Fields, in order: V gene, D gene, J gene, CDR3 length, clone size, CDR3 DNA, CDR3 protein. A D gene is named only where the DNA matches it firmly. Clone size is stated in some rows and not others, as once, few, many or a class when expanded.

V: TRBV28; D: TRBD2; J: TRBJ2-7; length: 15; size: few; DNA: TGTGCCAGCATCCCCCTGGCGGGAGGAAAGAACGAGCAGTACTTC; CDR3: CASIPLAGGKNEQYF
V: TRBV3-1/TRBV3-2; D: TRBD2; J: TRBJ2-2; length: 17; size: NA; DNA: TGTGCCAGCAGCCTTGCACTAGCGGGAGAGTCGGCCGGGGAGCTGTTTTTT; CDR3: CASSLALAGESAGELFF
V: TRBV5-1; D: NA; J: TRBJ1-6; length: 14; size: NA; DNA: TGCGCCAGCAGCTTGGAGAGGGTGGATTCACCCCTCCACTTT; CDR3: CASSLERVDSPLHF
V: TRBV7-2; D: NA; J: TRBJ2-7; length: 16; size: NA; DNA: TGTGCCAGCAGCTTAGAGTTGGCAGGCGTTTCCTACGAGCAGTACTTC; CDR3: CASSLELAGVSYEQYF
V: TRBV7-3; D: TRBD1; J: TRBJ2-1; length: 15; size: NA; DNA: TGTGCCAGCAGCTTAACTAGGGACAGCTACAATGAGCAGTTCTTC; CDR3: CASSLTRDSYNEQFF
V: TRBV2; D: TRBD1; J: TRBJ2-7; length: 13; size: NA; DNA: TGTGCCGGTGGGACAGGGGTTTTCTACGAGCAGTACTTC; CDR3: CAGGTGVFYEQYF
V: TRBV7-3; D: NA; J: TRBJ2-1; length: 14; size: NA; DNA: TGTGCCAGCAGCTTAAGCCAGGGTAGGAATGAGCAGTTCTTC; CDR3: CASSLSQGRNEQFF
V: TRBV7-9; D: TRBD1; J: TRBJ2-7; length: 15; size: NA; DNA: TGTGCCAGCAGCGAGCGGACAGGGGTAACTTACGAGCAGTACTTC; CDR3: CASSERTGVTYEQYF
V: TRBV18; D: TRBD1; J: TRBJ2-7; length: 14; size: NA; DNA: TGTGCCAGTTCTAAGGGGACAGGGCCGCTAGAGCAGTACTTC; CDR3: CASSKGTGPLEQYF
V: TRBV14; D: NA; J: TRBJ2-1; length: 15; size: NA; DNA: TGTGCCAGCAGCCAAATTGGGGGGACCTACAATGAGCAGTTCTTC; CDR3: CASSQIGGTYNEQFF
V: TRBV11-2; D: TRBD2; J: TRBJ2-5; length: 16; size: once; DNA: TGTGCCAGCAGCCCCGGAAGGGGCGGGAGTGGAGAGACCCAGTACTTC; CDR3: CASSPGRGGSGETQYF
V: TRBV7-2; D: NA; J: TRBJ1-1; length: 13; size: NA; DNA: TGTGCCAGCAGCATACAGGTTGTAACTGAAGCTTTCTTT; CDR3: CASSIQVVTEAFF
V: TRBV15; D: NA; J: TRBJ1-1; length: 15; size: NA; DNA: TGTGCCACCAGCAGGGACCCAAGGGGGAACACTGAAGCTTTCTTT; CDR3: CATSRDPRGNTEAFF
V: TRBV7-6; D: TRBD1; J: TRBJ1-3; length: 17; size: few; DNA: TGTGCCAGCAGCTTTGGGGACAGGCTCTTGGGAGGAAACACCATATATTTT; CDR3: CASSFGDRLLGGNTIYF
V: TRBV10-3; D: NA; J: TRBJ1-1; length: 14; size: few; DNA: TGTGCCACGAGTAGGGTCCGGGAGAACACTGAAGCTTTCTTT; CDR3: CATSRVRENTEAFF
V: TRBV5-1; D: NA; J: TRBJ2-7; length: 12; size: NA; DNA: TGCGCCAGCGGAACCACAGGCTACGAGCAGTACTTC; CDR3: CASGTTGYEQYF
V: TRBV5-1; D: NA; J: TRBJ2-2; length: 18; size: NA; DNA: TGCGCCAGCAGCTTCGCTCCACAGGGTCAGGGTGACACCGGGGAGCTGTTTTTT; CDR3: CASSFAPQGQGDTGELFF
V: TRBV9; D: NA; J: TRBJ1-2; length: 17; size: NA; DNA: TGTGCCAGCAGCGTAGGTGGGGTGGCAGGGGACGGCTATGGCTACACCTTC; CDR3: CASSVGGVAGDGYGYTF
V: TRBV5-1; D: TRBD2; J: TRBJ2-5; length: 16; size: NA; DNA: TGCGCCAGCAGCCCGGGTAGGACTAGCGACCAAGAGACCCAGTACTTC; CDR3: CASSPGRTSDQETQYF
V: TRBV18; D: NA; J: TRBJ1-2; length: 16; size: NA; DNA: TGTGCCAGCTCACCAGCCCCGACGGGATATAACTATGGCTACACCTTC; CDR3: CASSPAPTGYNYGYTF
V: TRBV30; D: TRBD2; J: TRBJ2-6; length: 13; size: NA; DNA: TGTGCTTTGAGCGGGACTGGGGCCAACGTCCTGACTTTC; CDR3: CALSGTGANVLTF
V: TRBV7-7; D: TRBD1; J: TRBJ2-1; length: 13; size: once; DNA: TGTGCTATTGGGACAGGGGTGGCGAATGAGCAGTTCTTC; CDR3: CAIGTGVANEQFF
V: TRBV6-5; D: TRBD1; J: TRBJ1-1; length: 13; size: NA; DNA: TGTGCCAGCCAAGGACAGGGGAACACTGAAGCTTTCTTT; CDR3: CASQGQGNTEAFF
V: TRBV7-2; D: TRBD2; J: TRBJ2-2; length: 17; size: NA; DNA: TGTGCCAGCAGCTTAGATTTAGTAGCGGGAAAAACCGGGGAGCTGTTTTTT; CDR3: CASSLDLVAGKTGELFF
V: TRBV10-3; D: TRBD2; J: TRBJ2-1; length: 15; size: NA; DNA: TGTGCCATCAGTGAGACTAGCGGGACCTACAATGAGCAGTTCTTC; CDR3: CAISETSGTYNEQFF
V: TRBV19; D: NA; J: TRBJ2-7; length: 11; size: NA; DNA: TGTGCCAGTAACGACAACTACGAGCAGTACTTC; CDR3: CASNDNYEQYF
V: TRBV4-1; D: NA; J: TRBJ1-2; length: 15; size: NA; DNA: TGCGCCAGCAGCCAAGGGCACAGGGAATACTATGGCTACACCTTC; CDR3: CASSQGHREYYGYTF
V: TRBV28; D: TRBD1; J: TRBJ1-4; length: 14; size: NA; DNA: TGTGCCAGCAGTTCTCCGGGACAGGGTGAAAAACTGTTTTTT; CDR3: CASSSPGQGEKLFF
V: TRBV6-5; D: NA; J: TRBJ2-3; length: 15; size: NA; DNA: TGTGCCAGCATCCCGCCGGGACTCCGCACAGATACGCAGTATTTT; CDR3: CASIPPGLRTDTQYF
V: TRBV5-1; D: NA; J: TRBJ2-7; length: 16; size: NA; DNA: TGCGCCAGCAGTCCGTCGACAGTCGGGGGCTCCTACGAGCAGTACTTC; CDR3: CASSPSTVGGSYEQYF
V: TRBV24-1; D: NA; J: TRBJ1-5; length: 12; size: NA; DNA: TGTGCCACCGGCCAGGGAGGAGGGGCCCAGCATTTT; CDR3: CATGQGGGAQHF
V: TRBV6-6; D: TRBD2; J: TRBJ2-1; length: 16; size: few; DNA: TGTGCCAGCAGCTCCAAGCGGGGGGACTCCTACAATGAGCAGTTCTTC; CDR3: CASSSKRGDSYNEQFF
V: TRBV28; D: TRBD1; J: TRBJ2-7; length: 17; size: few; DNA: TGTGCCAGCAGTTTAGGAACCTCAGGACAGGGGAGGTACGAGCAGTACTTC; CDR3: CASSLGTSGQGRYEQYF
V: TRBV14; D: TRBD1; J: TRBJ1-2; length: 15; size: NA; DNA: TGTGCCAGCAGCCAAGATATGGGACAGCTCTATGGCTACACCTTC; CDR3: CASSQDMGQLYGYTF